The TCR beta chain under discussion was sequenced for a study of cytomegalovirus exposure and HLA in healthy donors. A multiplex PCR was run with 60 Vbeta primers and 13 Jbeta primers. Sequencing used immunoSEQ multiplex PCR; TCRdb keeps in-frame clones, though not all of them. The sample shows some 250,000 clones, roughly 82% of them seen only once. Trimming at V came to 4 bases and at J to 5 bases, leaving 6 bases not matched to a gene. The length of the CDR3 is 14 residues. Germline V gene data show CDR1 as MNHEY and CDR2 as SVGAGI. The V and J genes are TRBV6-5 and TRBJ1-1; 8 bases are shared with TRBD1. The sequence derives from a woman in her thirties or forties in good health and CMV-seropositive. Sequenced sample: PBMCs. In nucleotides, the CDR3 is TGTGCCAGCAGTTGGTTAACAGGGGGGACTGAAGCTTTCTTT. Its protein product is CASSWLTGGTEAFF.